This entry features one T cell receptor beta chain sequence. What it binds is not known. Germline CDR1 is SGHVS and CDR2 is FNYEAQ. CDR3 length: 16 amino acids. V shed 4 bases, J shed 6 bases, and the junction held 10 bases outside the gene matches. The data are from a study of graft-versus-host responses after intestinal transplantation. Study-wide context: Transplants were multivisceral, liver-intestinal, or isolated intestinal. Study-level points and caveats: Some patients had graft-donor T cell macrochimerism. In their allografts, the ratios of graft-versus-host to host-versus-graft T cell clones were high. Among circulating GvH clones, peak levels were associated with early post-transplant declines in HvG clones. Marrow from the recipient contained GvH clones, some of which had appeared first in ileum or blood.

Only in-frame clones appear in the TCRdb table, and some are missing; sequencing was by immunoSEQ multiplex PCR. The table records 70,000 to 75,000 clones, around 92% of them present only once. The specimen was unstimulated CD8+ T cells sorted from spleen or lymph node cells, collected before intestinal transplant. The sequence was obtained from a human donor who received an intestinal transplant. V and J are TRBV7-6 and TRBJ1-5; 9 bases are a match to TRBD1. In DNA form, the CDR3 reads TGTGCCAGCAGCTCCCATCCGGGACAGGGTGTTCAGCCCCAGCATTTT. Amino acid sequence: CASSSHPGQGVQPQHF.